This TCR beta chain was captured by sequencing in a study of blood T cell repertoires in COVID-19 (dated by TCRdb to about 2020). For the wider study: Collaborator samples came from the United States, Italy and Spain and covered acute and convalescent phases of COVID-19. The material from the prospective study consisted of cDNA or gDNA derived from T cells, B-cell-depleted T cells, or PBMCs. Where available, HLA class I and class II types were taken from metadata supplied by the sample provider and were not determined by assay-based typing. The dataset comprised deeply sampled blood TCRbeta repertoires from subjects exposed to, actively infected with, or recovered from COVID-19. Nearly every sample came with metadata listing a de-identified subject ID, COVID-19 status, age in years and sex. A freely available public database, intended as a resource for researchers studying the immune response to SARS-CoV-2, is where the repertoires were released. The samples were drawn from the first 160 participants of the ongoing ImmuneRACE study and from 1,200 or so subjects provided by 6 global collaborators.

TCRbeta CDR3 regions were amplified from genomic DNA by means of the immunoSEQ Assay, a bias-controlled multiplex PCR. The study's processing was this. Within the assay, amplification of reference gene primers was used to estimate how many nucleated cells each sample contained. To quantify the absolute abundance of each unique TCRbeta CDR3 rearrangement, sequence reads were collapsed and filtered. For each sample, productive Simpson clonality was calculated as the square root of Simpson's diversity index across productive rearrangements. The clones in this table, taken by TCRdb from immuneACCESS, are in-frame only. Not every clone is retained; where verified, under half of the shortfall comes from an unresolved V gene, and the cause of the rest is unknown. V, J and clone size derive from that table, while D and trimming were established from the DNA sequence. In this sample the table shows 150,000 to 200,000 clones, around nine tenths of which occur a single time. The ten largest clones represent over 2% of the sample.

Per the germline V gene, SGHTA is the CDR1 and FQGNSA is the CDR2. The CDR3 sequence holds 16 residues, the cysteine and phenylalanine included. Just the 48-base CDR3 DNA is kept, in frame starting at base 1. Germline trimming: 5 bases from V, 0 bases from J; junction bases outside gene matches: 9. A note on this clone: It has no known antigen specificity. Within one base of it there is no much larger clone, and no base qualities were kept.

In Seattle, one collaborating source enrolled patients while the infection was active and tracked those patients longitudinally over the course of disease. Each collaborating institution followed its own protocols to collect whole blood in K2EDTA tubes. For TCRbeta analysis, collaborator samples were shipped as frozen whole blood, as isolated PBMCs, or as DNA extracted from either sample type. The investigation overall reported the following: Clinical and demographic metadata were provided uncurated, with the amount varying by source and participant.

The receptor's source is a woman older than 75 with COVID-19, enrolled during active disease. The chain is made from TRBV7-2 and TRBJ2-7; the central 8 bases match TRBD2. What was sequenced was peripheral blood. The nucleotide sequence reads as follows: TGTGCCAGCAGCCGTCGGACTAGCTGGCTCTCCTACGAGCAGTACTTC. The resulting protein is CASSRRTSWLSYEQYF.